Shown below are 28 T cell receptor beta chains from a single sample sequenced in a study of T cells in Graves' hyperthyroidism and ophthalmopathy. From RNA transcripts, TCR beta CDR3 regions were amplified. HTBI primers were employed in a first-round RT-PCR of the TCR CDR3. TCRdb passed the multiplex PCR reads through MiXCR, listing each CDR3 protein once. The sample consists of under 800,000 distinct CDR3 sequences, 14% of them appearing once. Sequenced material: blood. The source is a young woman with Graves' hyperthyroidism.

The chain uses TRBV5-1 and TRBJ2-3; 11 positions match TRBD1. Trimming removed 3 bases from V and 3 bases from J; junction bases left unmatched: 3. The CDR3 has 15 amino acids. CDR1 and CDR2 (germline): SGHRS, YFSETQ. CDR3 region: CASSWGTGGTDTQYF. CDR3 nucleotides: TGCGCCAGCAGCTGGGGGACAGGGGGGACAGATACGCAGTATTTT. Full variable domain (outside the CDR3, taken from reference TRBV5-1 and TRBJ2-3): KAGVTQTPRYLIKTRGQQVTLSCSPISGHRSVSWYQQTPGQGLQFLFEYFSETQRNKGNFPGRFSGRQFSNSRSEMNVSTLELGDSALYLCASSWGTGGTDTQYFGPGTRLTVL.

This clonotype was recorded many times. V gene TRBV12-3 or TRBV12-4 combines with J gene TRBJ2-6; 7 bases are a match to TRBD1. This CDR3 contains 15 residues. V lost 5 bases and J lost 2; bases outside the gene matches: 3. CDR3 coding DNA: TGTGCCAGCAGTGGAACAGGGGCTGGGGCCAACGTCCTGACTTTC. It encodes CASSGTGAGANVLTF.

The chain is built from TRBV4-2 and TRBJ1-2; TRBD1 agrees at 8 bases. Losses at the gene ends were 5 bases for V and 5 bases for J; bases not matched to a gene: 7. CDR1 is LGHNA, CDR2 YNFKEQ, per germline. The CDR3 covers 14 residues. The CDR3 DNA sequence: TGTGCCAGCAGCACGACAGGGGCCACTTATGGCTACACCTTC. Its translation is CASSTTGATYGYTF.

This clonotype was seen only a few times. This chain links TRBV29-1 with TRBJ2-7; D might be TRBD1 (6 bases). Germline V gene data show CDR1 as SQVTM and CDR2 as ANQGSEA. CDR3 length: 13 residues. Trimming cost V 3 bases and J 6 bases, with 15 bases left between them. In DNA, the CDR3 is TGCAGCGTTGACATAAACAGGGATGGCGAGCAGTACTTC. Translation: CSVDINRDGEQYF.

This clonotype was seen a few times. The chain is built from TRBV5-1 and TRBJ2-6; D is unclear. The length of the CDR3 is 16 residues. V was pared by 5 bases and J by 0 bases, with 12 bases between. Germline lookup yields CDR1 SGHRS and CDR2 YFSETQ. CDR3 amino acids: CASRWADSSGANVLTF. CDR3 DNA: TGCGCCAGCAGATGGGCTGATTCCTCTGGGGCCAACGTCCTGACTTTC.

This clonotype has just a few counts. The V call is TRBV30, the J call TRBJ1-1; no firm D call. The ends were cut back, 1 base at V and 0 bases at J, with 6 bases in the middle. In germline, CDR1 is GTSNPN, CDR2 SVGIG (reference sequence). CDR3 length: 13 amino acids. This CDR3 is CAWSEPLNTEAFF. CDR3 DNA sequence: TGTGCCTGGAGTGAGCCCCTGAACACTGAAGCTTTCTTT.

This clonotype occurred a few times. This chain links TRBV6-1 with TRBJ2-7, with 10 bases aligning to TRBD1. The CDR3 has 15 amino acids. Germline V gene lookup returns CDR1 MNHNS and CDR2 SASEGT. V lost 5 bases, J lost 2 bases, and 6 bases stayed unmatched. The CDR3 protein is CASSRQGTGAYEQYF. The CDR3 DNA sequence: TGTGCCAGCAGTCGACAGGGGACAGGGGCCTACGAGCAGTACTTC.

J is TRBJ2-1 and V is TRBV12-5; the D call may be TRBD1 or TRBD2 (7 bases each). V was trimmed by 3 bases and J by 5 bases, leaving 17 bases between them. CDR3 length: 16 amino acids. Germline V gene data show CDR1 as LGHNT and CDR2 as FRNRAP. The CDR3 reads CASGFMTGTNHNEQFF. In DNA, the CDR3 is TGTGCTAGTGGTTTCATGACAGGGACTAACCACAATGAGCAGTTCTTC.

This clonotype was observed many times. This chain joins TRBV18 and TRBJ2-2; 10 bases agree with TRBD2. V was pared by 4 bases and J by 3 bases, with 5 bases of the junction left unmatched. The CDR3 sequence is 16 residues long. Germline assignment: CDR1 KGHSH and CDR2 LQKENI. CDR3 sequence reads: CASSQASGSYTGELFF. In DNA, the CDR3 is TGTGCCAGCTCACAGGCTAGCGGGAGCTACACCGGGGAGCTGTTTTTT.

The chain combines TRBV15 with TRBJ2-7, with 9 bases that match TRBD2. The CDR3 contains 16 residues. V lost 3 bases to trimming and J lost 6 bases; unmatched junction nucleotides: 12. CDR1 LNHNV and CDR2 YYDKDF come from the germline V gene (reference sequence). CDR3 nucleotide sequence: TGTGCCACCAGCAGTTGGGGCGGTAGCGGGAGCCGCGAGCAGTACTTC. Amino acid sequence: CATSSWGGSGSREQYF. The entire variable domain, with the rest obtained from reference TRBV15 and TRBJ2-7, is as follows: DAMVIQNPRYQVTQFGKPVTLSCSQTLNHNVMYWYQQKSSQAPKLLFHYYDKDFNNEADTPDNFQSRRPNTSFCFLDIRSPGLGDTAMYLCATSSWGGSGSREQYFGPGTRLTVT.

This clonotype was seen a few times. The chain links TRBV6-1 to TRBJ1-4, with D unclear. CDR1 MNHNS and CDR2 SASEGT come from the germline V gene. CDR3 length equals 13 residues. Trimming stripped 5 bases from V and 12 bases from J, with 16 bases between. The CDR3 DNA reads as TGTGCCAGCAGTTATCTAAGGGAGGTGGAACTGTTTTTT. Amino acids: CASSYLREVELFF.

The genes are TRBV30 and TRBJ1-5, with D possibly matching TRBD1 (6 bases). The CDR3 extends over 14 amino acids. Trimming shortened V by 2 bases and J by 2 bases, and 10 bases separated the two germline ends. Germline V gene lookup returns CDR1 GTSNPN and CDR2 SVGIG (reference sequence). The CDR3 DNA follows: TGTGCCTGGAGTCTGGGACAAGGCAATCAGCCCCAGCATTTT. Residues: CAWSLGQGNQPQHF.

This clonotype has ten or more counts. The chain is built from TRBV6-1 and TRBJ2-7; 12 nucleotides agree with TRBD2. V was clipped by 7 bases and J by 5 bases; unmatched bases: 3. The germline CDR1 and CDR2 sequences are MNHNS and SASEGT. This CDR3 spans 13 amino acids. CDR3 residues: CASKLAGGDEQYF. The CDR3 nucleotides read TGTGCCAGCAAACTAGCGGGAGGTGACGAGCAGTACTTC.

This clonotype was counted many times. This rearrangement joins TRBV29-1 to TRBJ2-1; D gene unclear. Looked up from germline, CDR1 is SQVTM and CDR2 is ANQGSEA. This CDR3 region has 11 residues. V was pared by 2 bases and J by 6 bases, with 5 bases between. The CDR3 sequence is CSVEPGNEQFF. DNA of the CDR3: TGCAGCGTTGAACCGGGCAATGAGCAGTTCTTC.

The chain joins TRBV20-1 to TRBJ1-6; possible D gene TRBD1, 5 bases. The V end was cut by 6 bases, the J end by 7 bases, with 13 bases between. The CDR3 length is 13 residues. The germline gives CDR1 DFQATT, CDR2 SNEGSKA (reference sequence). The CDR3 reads CSARAGGNSPLHF. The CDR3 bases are TGCAGTGCCCGGGCGGGGGGGAATTCACCCCTCCACTTT.

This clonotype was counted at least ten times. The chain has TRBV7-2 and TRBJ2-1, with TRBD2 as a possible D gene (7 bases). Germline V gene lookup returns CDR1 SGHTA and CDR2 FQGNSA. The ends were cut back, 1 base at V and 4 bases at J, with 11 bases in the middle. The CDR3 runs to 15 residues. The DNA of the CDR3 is TGTGCCAGCAGCTTAGTGGGGGGGGCTTACAATGAGCAGTTCTTC. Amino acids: CASSLVGGAYNEQFF.

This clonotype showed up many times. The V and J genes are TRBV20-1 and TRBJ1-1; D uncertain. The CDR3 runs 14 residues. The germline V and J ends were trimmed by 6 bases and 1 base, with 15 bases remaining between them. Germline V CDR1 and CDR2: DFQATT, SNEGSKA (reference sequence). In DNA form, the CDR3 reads TGCAGTGCGCCCCCCGGGCGGGCGAACACTGAAGCTTTCTTT. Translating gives CSAPPGRANTEAFF.

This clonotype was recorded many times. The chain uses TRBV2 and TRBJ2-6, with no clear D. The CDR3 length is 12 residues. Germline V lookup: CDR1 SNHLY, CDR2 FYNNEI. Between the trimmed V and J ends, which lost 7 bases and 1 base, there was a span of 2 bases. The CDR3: CASTSGANVLTF. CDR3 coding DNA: TGTGCCAGCACGTCTGGGGCCAACGTCCTGACTTTC.

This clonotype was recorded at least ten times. The CDR3 nucleotides are TGTGCCAGCAACTCCCCTCTTCTAGCGGGATTGGATCACGAGCAGTACTTC. Translating gives CASNSPLLAGLDHEQYF. The gene calls are TRBV11-2 and TRBJ2-7, with 9 bases identical to TRBD2. Looked up from germline, CDR1 is SGHAT and CDR2 is FQNNGV. J was trimmed by 5 bases and V by 7 bases; bases with no gene match: 18. The CDR3 extends over 17 amino acids.

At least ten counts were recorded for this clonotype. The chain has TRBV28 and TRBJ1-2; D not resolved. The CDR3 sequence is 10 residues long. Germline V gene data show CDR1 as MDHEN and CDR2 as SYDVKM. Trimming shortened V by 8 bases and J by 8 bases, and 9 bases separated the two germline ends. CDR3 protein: CASLGMGYTF. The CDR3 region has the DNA TGTGCCAGCCTCGGAATGGGCTACACCTTC.

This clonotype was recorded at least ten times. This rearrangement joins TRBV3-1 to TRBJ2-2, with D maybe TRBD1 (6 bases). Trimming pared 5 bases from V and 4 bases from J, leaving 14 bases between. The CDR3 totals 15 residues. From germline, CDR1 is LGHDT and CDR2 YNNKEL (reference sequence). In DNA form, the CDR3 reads TGTGCCAGCAGCGAAGGACAGCAACTCACCGGGGAGCTGTTTTTT. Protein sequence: CASSEGQQLTGELFF.

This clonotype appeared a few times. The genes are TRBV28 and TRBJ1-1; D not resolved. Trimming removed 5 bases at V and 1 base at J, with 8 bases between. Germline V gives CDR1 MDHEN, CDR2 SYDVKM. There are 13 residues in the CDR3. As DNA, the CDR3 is TGTGCCAGCAGTCCCCGGCCGAACACTGAAGCTTTCTTT. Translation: CASSPRPNTEAFF.

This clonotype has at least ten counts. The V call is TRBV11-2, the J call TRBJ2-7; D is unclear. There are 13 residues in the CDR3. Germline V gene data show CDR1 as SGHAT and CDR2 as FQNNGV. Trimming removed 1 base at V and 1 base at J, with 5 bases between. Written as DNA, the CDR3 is TGTGCCAGCAGCTTAGGCCATTCCTACGAGCAGTACTTC. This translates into CASSLGHSYEQYF.

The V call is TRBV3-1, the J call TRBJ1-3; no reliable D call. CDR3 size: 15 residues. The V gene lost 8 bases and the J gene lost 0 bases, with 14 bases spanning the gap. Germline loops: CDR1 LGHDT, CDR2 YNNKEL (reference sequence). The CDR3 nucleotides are TGTGCCAGCGGGCCAGACGGTCTCTCTGGAAACACCATATATTTT. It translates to CASGPDGLSGNTIYF.

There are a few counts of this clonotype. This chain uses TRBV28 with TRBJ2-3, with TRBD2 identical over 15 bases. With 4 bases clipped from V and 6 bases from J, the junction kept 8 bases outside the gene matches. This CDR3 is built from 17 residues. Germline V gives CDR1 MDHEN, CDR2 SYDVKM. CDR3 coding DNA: TGTGCCAGCAGTTGGCTCGGACTAGCGGGAGGGCAGGATACGCAGTATTTT. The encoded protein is CASSWLGLAGGQDTQYF.

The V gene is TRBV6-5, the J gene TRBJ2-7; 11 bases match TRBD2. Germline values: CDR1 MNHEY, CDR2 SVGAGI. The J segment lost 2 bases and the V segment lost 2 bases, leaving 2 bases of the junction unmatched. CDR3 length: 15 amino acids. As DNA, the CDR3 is TGTGCCAGCAGTTACGAGGGACTAGCGGCCTACGAGCAGTACTTC. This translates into CASSYEGLAAYEQYF.

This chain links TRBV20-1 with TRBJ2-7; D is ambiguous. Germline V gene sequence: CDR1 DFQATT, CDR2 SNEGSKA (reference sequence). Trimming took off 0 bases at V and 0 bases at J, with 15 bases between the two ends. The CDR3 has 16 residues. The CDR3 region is CSARDRYSMSSYEQYF. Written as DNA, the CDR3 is TGCAGTGCTAGAGATCGCTATTCTATGAGCTCCTACGAGCAGTACTTC.

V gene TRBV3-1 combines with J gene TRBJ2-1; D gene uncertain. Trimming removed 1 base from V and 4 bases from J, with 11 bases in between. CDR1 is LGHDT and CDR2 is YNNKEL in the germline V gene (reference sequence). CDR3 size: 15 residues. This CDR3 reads CASSQVQPVYNEQFF. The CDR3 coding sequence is TGTGCCAGCAGCCAAGTTCAGCCCGTTTACAATGAGCAGTTCTTC.